The rows below give T cell receptor beta chains drawn from one sample of a study of cytomegalovirus exposure and HLA in healthy donors. Libraries were prepared by immunoSEQ multiplex PCR; TCRdb keeps only in-frame clonotypes and omits some of them. There are about 150,000 clones in the sample; 66% occur only once, and 6.5% lies in the top ten. The sequenced material came from PBMCs. The receptors here all came from a woman aged 60-75 years in good health and CMV-seronegative. CDR3s include the opening cysteine and the closing phenylalanine or tryptophan. A D gene is named only where the DNA matches it firmly. Size is omitted from some rows. Given values are once, few, many or a class for expanded clones.

CDR3aa | CDR3nt | j_gene | v_gene | d_gene | abundance
CASGLAGGIGETQYF | TGTGCTAGTGGTTTGGCAGGGGGAATAGGAGAGACCCAGTACTTC | TRBJ2-5 | TRBV12-5 | TRBD1 | NA
CASSLLETEAFF | TGTGCCAGCAGTTTACTGGAGACTGAAGCTTTCTTT | TRBJ1-1 | TRBV28 | NA | few
CASSYTQFQGNTEAFF | TGTGCCAGCAGTTACACTCAGTTCCAGGGGAACACTGAAGCTTTCTTT | TRBJ1-1 | TRBV6-5 | NA | NA
CASRGRGLAGSGTQYF | TGTGCCAGCCGGGGGCGAGGACTAGCGGGATCGGGGACCCAGTACTTC | TRBJ2-5 | TRBV2 | TRBD2 | NA
CSVAPPTGNTEAFF | TGCAGCGTTGCCCCCCCTACAGGGAACACTGAAGCTTTCTTT | TRBJ1-1 | TRBV29-1 | NA | NA
CASSLSGQENIQYF | TGCGCCAGCAGCCTCTCAGGACAGGAAAACATTCAGTACTTC | TRBJ2-4 | TRBV4-3 | TRBD1 | NA
CSVRNKELAGGPHEQYF | TGCAGCGTACGAAATAAAGAACTAGCGGGAGGGCCCCACGAGCAGTACTTC | TRBJ2-7 | TRBV29-1 | TRBD2 | NA
CATSDGQPNQPQHF | TGTGCCACCAGCGACGGACAGCCTAATCAGCCCCAGCATTTT | TRBJ1-5 | TRBV15 | NA | few
CASTINSLGGQPQHF | TGTGCCAGCACCATCAACTCCCTAGGAGGTCAGCCCCAGCATTTT | TRBJ1-5 | TRBV27 | NA | NA
CSVEDLGGSGYNEQFF | TGCAGCGTTGAAGATCTAGGCGGGAGTGGCTACAATGAGCAGTTCTTC | TRBJ2-1 | TRBV29-1 | TRBD2 | once
CASSLTGSGANVLTF | TGTGCCAGCAGTTTGACAGGCTCTGGGGCCAACGTCCTGACTTTC | TRBJ2-6 | TRBV6-5 | NA | NA
CASSNRVRNEQFF | TGTGCCAGCAGCAACAGGGTGAGAAATGAGCAGTTCTTC | TRBJ2-1 | TRBV7-2 | NA | few
CASSALGSSYEQYF | TGTGCCAGCAGCGCGCTGGGGAGCTCCTACGAGCAGTACTTC | TRBJ2-7 | TRBV9 | NA | NA
CASSQTQGQADQPQHF | TGTGCCAGCAGCCAAACCCAGGGACAGGCGGATCAGCCCCAGCATTTT | TRBJ1-5 | TRBV4-2 | TRBD1 | few
CASSLSEGTRYEQYF | TGTGCCAGCAGTTTATCGGAGGGGACGAGGTACGAGCAGTACTTC | TRBJ2-7 | TRBV27 | NA | NA
CASSEVAGYDGYTF | TGTGCCAGCAGTGAAGTAGCAGGGTACGATGGCTACACCTTC | TRBJ1-2 | TRBV6-1 | NA | NA
CASSVEVAGGTGELFF | TGTGCCAGCAGCGTAGAGGTAGCGGGAGGTACCGGGGAGCTGTTTTTT | TRBJ2-2 | TRBV9 | TRBD2 | NA
CATKRADRGLGNQPQHF | TGTGCCACGAAAAGGGCGGACAGGGGGCTTGGCAATCAGCCCCAGCATTTT | TRBJ1-5 | TRBV10-3 | TRBD1 | NA
CASSPVRVGDEQYF | TGTGCCAGCAGCCCAGTGAGGGTTGGGGACGAGCAGTACTTC | TRBJ2-7 | TRBV9 | NA | NA
CSANRGTEAFF | TGCAGTGCAAACCGGGGCACTGAAGCTTTCTTT | TRBJ1-1 | TRBV20-1 | NA | NA
CASSAGLRTGELFF | TGTGCCAGCAGCGCGGGACTTAGGACCGGGGAGCTGTTTTTT | TRBJ2-2 | TRBV9 | NA | NA
CASSQGGLAGVGELFF | TGCGCCAGCAGCCAAGGAGGACTAGCGGGAGTCGGGGAGCTGTTTTTT | TRBJ2-2 | TRBV4-3 | TRBD2 | NA
CASNPGGTSDGGQYF | TGTGCCAGCAACCCAGGGGGGACTAGCGATGGGGGGCAGTACTTC | TRBJ2-5 | TRBV2 | TRBD2 | NA
CASSFQGAGADTQYF | TGTGCCAGCAGCTTCCAGGGGGCGGGTGCAGATACGCAGTATTTT | TRBJ2-3 | TRBV5-4 | TRBD1 | NA
CASSLRTSAIQYF | TGTGCCAGCAGCCTGCGGACTAGCGCCATTCAGTACTTC | TRBJ2-4 | TRBV5-4 | TRBD2 | NA
CASSFRTGGVYGYTF | TGTGCCAGCAGTTTTCGGACAGGGGGGGTCTATGGCTACACCTTC | TRBJ1-2 | TRBV27 | TRBD1 | NA
CASSLGQGAFTEAFF | TGTGCCAGCAGCTTGGGACAGGGGGCGTTCACTGAAGCTTTCTTT | TRBJ1-1 | TRBV7-9 | TRBD1 | NA
CASSRVAGDVNEQFF | TGTGCCAGTAGCAGAGTAGCGGGGGATGTCAATGAGCAGTTCTTC | TRBJ2-1 | TRBV19 | TRBD2 | once
CASSFRLAGGPNTGELFF | TGCGCCAGCAGCTTTAGACTAGCGGGGGGGCCGAACACCGGGGAGCTGTTTTTT | TRBJ2-2 | TRBV5-1 | TRBD2 | NA
CASSLGTGVGEKLFF | TGTGCCAGCAGCTTGGGGACAGGGGTCGGTGAAAAACTGTTTTTT | TRBJ1-4 | TRBV5-6 | TRBD1 | few
CASSYGGTGNEKLFF | TGTGCCAGCAGTTACGGGGGGACAGGGAATGAAAAACTGTTTTTT | TRBJ1-4 | TRBV6-5 | TRBD1 | few
CASSPPKGQGINSPLHF | TGTGCCAGCAGCCCGCCGAAGGGACAGGGGATCAATTCACCCCTCCACTTT | TRBJ1-6 | TRBV27 | TRBD1 | few
CASSERFYVGGQKGDGYTF | TGTGCCAGCAGTGAGAGGTTCTACGTTGGGGGACAGAAAGGAGATGGCTACACCTTC | TRBJ1-2 | TRBV6-4 | TRBD1 | NA
CASRHTTSGSETDTQYF | TGCGCCAGCAGACATACGACTAGCGGGAGTGAGACAGATACGCAGTATTTT | TRBJ2-3 | TRBV5-1 | TRBD2 | few
CASSNRAGPTDTQYF | TGTGCCAGCAGCAACCGAGCGGGCCCCACAGATACGCAGTATTTT | TRBJ2-3 | TRBV7-2 | NA | NA
CASSRSPSSYEQYF | TGTGCCAGCAGCCGAAGCCCCTCCTCCTACGAGCAGTACTTC | TRBJ2-7 | TRBV11-2 | NA | NA
CASSRGLAGGETQYF | TGTGCCAGCAGTCGAGGACTAGCGGGGGGGGAGACCCAGTACTTC | TRBJ2-5 | TRBV6-5 | TRBD2 | NA
CASSRDRGVYNYGYTF | TGTGCCAGCAGCCGGGACAGGGGGGTTTACAACTATGGCTACACCTTC | TRBJ1-2 | TRBV2 | TRBD1 | NA
CASSFGGTGELFF | TGTGCCAGCAGCTTTGGGGGGACCGGGGAGCTGTTTTTT | TRBJ2-2 | TRBV7-3 | NA | NA
CASSTGDSYEQYF | TGTGCCAGCAGCACGGGGGACTCCTACGAGCAGTACTTC | TRBJ2-7 | TRBV28 | NA | NA
CASSLDPWVSGLGGYTF | TGTGCCAGCAGCCTAGACCCTTGGGTTTCTGGCCTGGGTGGCTACACCTTC | TRBJ1-2 | TRBV5-5 | NA | NA
CASSLSSELAGYEQYF | TGTGCCAGCAGCTTAAGTTCGGAACTAGCGGGTTACGAGCAGTACTTC | TRBJ2-7 | TRBV7-6 | TRBD2 | NA
CASSSTSGGSYEQYF | TGCGCCAGCAGTTCTACTAGCGGGGGGTCTTACGAGCAGTACTTC | TRBJ2-7 | TRBV5-1 | TRBD2 | NA
CASSEFRGAGSGELFF | TGTGCCAGCAGTGAATTCCGGGGGGCCGGGTCCGGGGAGCTGTTTTTT | TRBJ2-2 | TRBV25-1 | NA | NA
CASSSTGFYGYTF | TGTGCCAGCAGTTCGACAGGGTTCTATGGCTACACCTTC | TRBJ1-2 | TRBV27 | TRBD1 | few
CATRPTGETSPLHF | TGTGCCACCCGTCCGACAGGGGAGACCTCACCCCTCCACTTT | TRBJ1-6 | TRBV10-3 | TRBD1 | once
CASSFGQLYEQYF | TGTGCCAGCAGCTTTGGGCAGCTCTACGAGCAGTACTTC | TRBJ2-7 | TRBV5-4 | NA | NA
CASSPRTGTTYEQYF | TGTGCCAGCTCACCACGGACAGGGACGACCTACGAGCAGTACTTC | TRBJ2-7 | TRBV18 | TRBD1 | NA
CAISGAGTNEKLFF | TGTGCCATCAGTGGGGCAGGAACTAATGAAAAACTGTTTTTT | TRBJ1-4 | TRBV10-3 | NA | few
CASSSLTLGQGYEQYF | TGTGCCAGCAGTTCCCTCACCCTCGGACAGGGCTACGAGCAGTACTTC | TRBJ2-7 | TRBV28 | TRBD1 | NA
CASSLVSYNEQFF | TGTGCCAGCAGCTTAGTTTCATACAATGAGCAGTTCTTC | TRBJ2-1 | TRBV7-2 | NA | NA
CSSSLDGQGDGYTF | TGTTCCAGCAGCTTAGACGGACAGGGGGATGGCTACACCTTC | TRBJ1-2 | TRBV7-9 | TRBD1 | once